This is a list of T cell receptor beta chains from one sample in a study of blood T cell repertoires in COVID-19. TCRdb keeps only in-frame clones here, not all; method: immunoSEQ multiplex PCR. Of approximately 11,000 clones in the sample, around 90% were seen once. The sequenced sample was peripheral blood. The receptors originated from a human donor in a cohort sampled during active COVID-19. The CDR3 runs from the conserved cysteine through the conserved F or W. A D gene is named only where the DNA matches it firmly. Clone size is given for some rows only: seen once, a few or many times, or a class if the clone is expanded.

v_call	clone_size	d_call	j_call	cdr3_aa	cdr3_nt
TRBV18	.	TRBD1	TRBJ1-2	CASSLTGSANYGYTF	TGTGCCAGCTCTCTGACAGGGTCAGCTAACTATGGCTACACCTTC
TRBV5-4	.	TRBD1	TRBJ1-6	CASSLAGQPYNSPLHF	TGTGCCAGCAGCTTGGCGGGACAGCCCTATAATTCACCCCTCCACTTT
TRBV19	.	.	TRBJ2-3	CASAPPGHPSTDTQYF	TGTGCCTCCGCGCCCCCGGGACACCCTAGCACAGATACGCAGTATTTT
TRBV21-1	.	.	TRBJ2-1	CASSPEPGLAWHNEQFF	TGTGCCAGCAGCCCGGAACCGGGACTAGCATGGCACAATGAGCAGTTCTTC
TRBV6-1	.	TRBD1	TRBJ1-2	CASSGDRAWENYGYTF	TGTGCCAGCAGTGGGGACAGAGCCTGGGAGAACTATGGCTACACCTTC
TRBV19	.	TRBD1	TRBJ1-2	CASSIAQRGTGDGYTF	TGTGCCAGTAGTATAGCCCAGAGGGGGACAGGCGACGGCTACACCTTC
TRBV18	.	TRBD1	TRBJ1-1	CASSRTGEVGTEAFF	TGTGCCAGCTCAAGGACAGGGGAGGTGGGCACTGAAGCTTTCTTT
TRBV6-5	.	TRBD1	TRBJ2-7	CASSYSRQGAGEQYF	TGTGCCAGCAGTTACTCGCGTCAGGGGGCGGGTGAGCAGTACTTC
TRBV10-3	once	TRBD1	TRBJ2-7	CAISGTGGNEQYF	TGTGCCATCAGTGGGACAGGGGGCAACGAGCAGTACTTC
TRBV6-5	.	TRBD1	TRBJ1-1	CASSRTGTGHTEAFF	TGTGCCAGCAGTCGGACCGGGACAGGGCACACTGAAGCTTTCTTT
TRBV2	.	TRBD1	TRBJ1-3	CASSEVRTGTNTIYF	TGTGCCAGCAGTGAGGTCAGGACAGGGACGAACACCATATATTTT
TRBV6-6	.	TRBD1	TRBJ2-2	CASTRGPDGELFF	TGTGCCAGCACCAGGGGGCCGGACGGGGAGCTGTTTTTT
TRBV5-1	.	TRBD1	TRBJ2-5	CASSVGQKETQYF	TGCGCCAGCAGCGTGGGACAGAAAGAGACCCAGTACTTC
TRBV12-5	.	TRBD2	TRBJ2-7	CASGFPRGGAGSYEQYF	TGTGCTAGTGGTTTTCCCCGGGGGGGGGCCGGTTCCTACGAGCAGTACTTC
TRBV29-1	.	.	TRBJ2-5	CSVGGPQGRGETQYF	TGCAGCGTTGGGGGGCCGCAGGGAAGGGGAGAGACCCAGTACTTC
TRBV6-2/TRBV6-3	.	.	TRBJ2-1	CASSYSAGGGFF	TGTGCCAGCAGTTACTCGGCTGGGGGCGGGTTCTTC
TRBV5-5	.	TRBD1	TRBJ2-3	CASSLGTPGQGTWYF	TGTGCCAGCAGCTTGGGCACCCCGGGACAGGGGACATGGTATTTT
TRBV3-1/TRBV3-2	.	.	TRBJ1-3	CASSRDPVSGNTIYF	TGTGCCAGCAGCCGAGATCCGGTCTCTGGAAACACCATATATTTT
TRBV21-1	.	.	TRBJ1-2	CASSTRAGGSEYGYTF	TGTGCCAGCAGCACTCGGGCAGGGGGCAGTGAATATGGCTACACCTTC
TRBV27	.	.	TRBJ2-1	CASSLEESYNEQFF	TGTGCCAGCAGTTTGGAGGAATCCTACAATGAGCAGTTCTTC
TRBV11-1	.	.	TRBJ2-5	CASSLLIGGQETQYF	TGTGCCAGCAGCTTATTGATAGGGGGCCAAGAGACCCAGTACTTC
TRBV5-4	.	TRBD1	TRBJ2-5	CASSLWGQEGETQYF	TGTGCCAGCAGCTTATGGGGACAGGAGGGGGAGACCCAGTACTTC
TRBV5-1	.	TRBD1	TRBJ1-1	CASSETGTGGTEAFF	TGCGCCAGCAGCGAGACCGGGACAGGGGGGACTGAAGCTTTCTTT
TRBV25-1	.	.	TRBJ1-2	CASCETGRVAYGYTF	TGTGCCAGCTGTGAAACTGGGAGGGTGGCCTATGGCTACACCTTC
TRBV25-1	.	.	TRBJ1-4	CASSEGITNEKLFF	TGTGCCAGCAGTGAGGGCATAACTAATGAAAAACTGTTTTTT
TRBV18	few	TRBD1	TRBJ1-1	CASSPGQGAEAFF	TGTGCCAGCTCACCAGGACAGGGGGCTGAAGCTTTCTTT
TRBV19	.	TRBD2	TRBJ2-1	CASSPTSGNSGSYNEQFF	TGTGCCAGTAGTCCGACTAGCGGGAATTCGGGCTCCTACAATGAGCAGTTCTTC